This T cell receptor (beta chain) was sequenced for a study of breast tumors, draining lymph nodes, adjacent tissues. General study results and limits: Data only fit, rather than demonstrated, lymph node origin of most tumor T cells. Data fit most tumor T cells coming from lymph node, expanding in tumor.

TCRdb analysed the multiplex PCR reads with MiXCR anew, one entry per CDR3 protein. The table records 84,000 or so distinct CDR3 sequences, approximately 30% of them present only once. The ends were cut back, 2 bases at V and 0 bases at J, with 13 bases in the middle. The CDR3 is 16 residues long. From germline, CDR1 is MGHRA and CDR2 YSYEKL. Axillary draining lymph nodes of breast cancer patients supplied the node samples. Turning to this clonotype: Antigen specificity is unknown.

This receptor was identified in a female donor with breast cancer. Some clones in this sample may be carry-over from other donors' samples. Material for sequencing was axillary lymph node tissue. The chain employs TRBV4-1 and TRBJ1-1, with a tentative D call TRBD1 (5 bases). Here the CDR3 reads CASSQFIQALNTEAFF. The CDR3 region has the DNA TGCGCCAGCAGCCAATTTATACAGGCCTTGAACACTGAAGCTTTCTTT.